A selection of T cell receptor beta chains follows, all from one sample in a study of blood T cell repertoires in COVID-19. The method was immunoSEQ multiplex PCR; TCRdb's version includes in-frame clones alone and lacks a portion of them. The sample shows approximately 94,000 clones, approximately 80% of them seen only once. The sequenced sample consisted of peripheral blood. The receptors were gathered from a man aged 70 or older with active or convalescent COVID-19. The CDR3 runs from the conserved cysteine through the conserved F or W. D genes are given only for firm matches. Clone sizes are given selectively: once, few, many, or a class where the clone is expanded.

TRBJ2-1,TRBD2,-,16,TRBV7-2,TGTGCCAGCAGCTCCCTAGCGGGTCGGGAATACAATGAGCAGTTCTTC,CASSSLAGREYNEQFF
TRBJ2-3,TRBD2,-,17,TRBV5-4,TGTGCCAGCAGCCCGAAGACTAGCGGGGCCGCCACAGATACGCAGTATTTT,CASSPKTSGAATDTQYF
TRBJ2-3,-,-,15,TRBV7-9,TGTGCCAGCAGCTGGGCCCAGAAGGTGGGAGATACGCAGTATTTT,CASSWAQKVGDTQYF
TRBJ1-5,TRBD1,-,16,TRBV28,TGTGCCAGCAGCTTTGGGACAGCCCAGGGCAATCAGCCCCAGCATTTT,CASSFGTAQGNQPQHF
TRBJ1-3,TRBD1,-,14,TRBV19,TGTGCCAGTAAACGGGACAGAGAGGGAAACACCATATATTTT,CASKRDREGNTIYF
TRBJ2-7,TRBD1,-,15,TRBV4-1,TGCGCCAGCAGCCAAGCGACCCGCAGGGACAGCGAGCAGTACTTC,CASSQATRRDSEQYF
TRBJ2-5,-,-,13,TRBV24-1,TGTGCCACCAGTGATTTGGAGTTCGAGACCCAGTACTTC,CATSDLEFETQYF
TRBJ1-1,-,-,12,TRBV12-3/TRBV12-4,TGTGCCAGCAGTTTAGTAGGCAGGGAAGCTTTCTTT,CASSLVGREAFF
TRBJ2-7,TRBD1,many,16,TRBV7-6,TGTGCCAGCAGCTCTCTTACGGGACAGGGAATCTACGAGCAGTACTTC,CASSSLTGQGIYEQYF
TRBJ1-5,-,-,13,TRBV6-5,TGTGCCAGCAGAGGGCAGGGTCTACAGCCCCAGCATTTT,CASRGQGLQPQHF
TRBJ2-7,TRBD2,once,13,TRBV3-1/TRBV3-2,TGTGCCAGCAGCCCCCTGTGGGGGGGTGAGCAGTACTTC,CASSPLWGGEQYF
TRBJ2-7,TRBD1,-,14,TRBV10-3,TGTGCCACGAGACAGGGGGTTGACTATTACGAGCAGTACTTC,CATRQGVDYYEQYF
TRBJ2-1,TRBD1,-,15,TRBV7-2,TGTGCCAGCAGCCCGGGACAGGGCGTTGACAATGAGCAGTTCTTC,CASSPGQGVDNEQFF
TRBJ1-4,-,-,15,TRBV6-2/TRBV6-3,TGTGCCAGCAGTCCCGGGAGGTTCGCTAATGAAAAACTGTTTTTT,CASSPGRFANEKLFF
TRBJ1-3,-,-,15,TRBV7-2,TGTGCCAGCAGCTCGGGGACTGATCTGAGAAACACCATATATTTT,CASSSGTDLRNTIYF
TRBJ2-7,-,-,14,TRBV3-1/TRBV3-2,TGTGCCAGCAGCCAAGGCGGGACCCCCTGGGAGCAGTACTTC,CASSQGGTPWEQYF